A single sample gave rise to the 21 T cell receptor beta chains below, sequenced in a study of Graves' ophthalmopathy and Graves' hyperthyroidism. TCR beta CDR3 amplification used RNA transcripts. Amplification began with first-round RT-PCR using HTBI primers, then second-round multiplex PCR was performed. TCRdb re-called the multiplex PCR reads with MiXCR, one entry per CDR3 protein. The sample has about 600,000 distinct CDR3 sequences, about 35% seen once; the top ten hold less than 4.5%. Sequenced input: peripheral blood or thyroid tissue (not recorded which). Source of these receptors: an adult man with Graves' hyperthyroidism.

This chain joins TRBV2 and TRBJ1-5; TRBD1 is a possible D gene (5 bases). V lost 6 bases and J lost 11, with 26 bases in between. The CDR3 extends over 16 amino acids. From germline, CDR1 is SNHLY and CDR2 FYNNEI. This CDR3 is CASRDGTSGYQETQHF. The CDR3 nucleotides read TGTGCCAGCAGGGACGGGACTAGCGGTTATCAAGAGACCCAGCATTTT.

This clonotype has at least ten counts. The chain couples TRBV5-1 to TRBJ2-7, with 8 bases aligning to TRBD2. The CDR3 totals 17 residues. Trimming took 2 bases from V and 3 from J; bases not matched to a gene: 13. The germline V gene encodes CDR1 SGHRS and CDR2 YFSETQ. The CDR3: CASSFSAIAGLIYEQYF. In DNA, the CDR3 is TGCGCCAGCAGCTTCTCGGCTATAGCGGGACTTATCTACGAGCAGTACTTC.

A single count supports this clonotype. The rearrangement joins TRBV10-3 to TRBJ1-1; D uncertain. In germline, CDR1 is ENHRY, CDR2 SYGVKD. The CDR3 is 13 amino acids. V lost 3 bases and J 3 bases, leaving 8 bases between the germline ends. The CDR3, as DNA: TGTGCCATCAGTGATGCGGGGTACACTGAAGCTTTCTTT. Its translation: CAISDAGYTEAFF.

Details on this clonotype: The junction differs from germline at one of its ends, possibly a read error. The chain recombines TRBV7-3 with TRBJ2-2, with D unclear. The CDR3 spans 15 residues. Germline V gene lookup returns CDR1 SGHTA and CDR2 FQGTGA. The CDR3 loop is CASGLTAKNTGELFF. The CDR3 bases are TGTGCCAGCGGCTTAACGGCGAAGAACACCGGGGAGCTGTTTTTT.

At least ten counts were recorded for this clonotype. This sequence joins TRBV12-3 or TRBV12-4 and TRBJ1-5, with D perhaps matching TRBD1 (6 bases). Trimming took off 4 bases at V and 2 bases at J, with 12 bases between the two ends. CDR3 length: 15 residues. DNA for the CDR3: TGTGCCAGCAGTTGGGGGCGCAGGGGCAATCAGCCCCAGCATTTT. The encoded protein is CASSWGRRGNQPQHF.

The chain joins TRBV20-1 to TRBJ2-5; 12 bases fit TRBD2. This CDR3 contains 15 residues. From germline, CDR1 is DFQATT and CDR2 SNEGSKA (reference sequence). V lost 6 bases to trimming and J lost 1 base; unmatched junction nucleotides: 6. The CDR3 region has the DNA TGCAGTGCCCCGACTAGCGGGGGAGGCCAAGAGACCCAGTACTTC. Its protein is CSAPTSGGGQETQYF.

DNA of the CDR3: TGTGCCAGCACCGCCGGGGGAGCGAACCAAGAGACCCAGTACTTC. Protein product: CASTAGGANQETQYF. This chain joins TRBV7-3 and TRBJ2-5; D might be TRBD2 (6 bases). The CDR3 has 15 amino acids. Germline V lookup: CDR1 SGHTA, CDR2 FQGTGA. V was shortened by 7 bases and J by 0 bases, with 15 bases between the two germline ends.

At least ten counts were recorded for this clonotype. The rearrangement links TRBV4-1 to TRBJ1-5; D not certain. Germline values: CDR1 MGHRA, CDR2 YSYEKL. CDR3 length: 15 amino acids. Trimming took off 0 bases at V and 4 bases at J, with 10 bases between the two ends. As DNA, the CDR3 is TGCGCCAGCAGCCAAGATCGAGTCGGGAATCAGCCCCAGCATTTT. Translated: CASSQDRVGNQPQHF.

For this clonotype: Being one base from a much bigger clone, this may be a read error. The chain is built from TRBV7-9 and TRBJ2-7; TRBD2 might be the D (6 bases). This CDR3 is 17 amino acids long. Germline V CDR1 and CDR2: SEHNR, FQNEAQ (reference sequence). The CDR3: CASSLVPRGKSSYERYF. In nucleotides, the CDR3 is TGTGCCAGCAGCTTAGTACCACGGGGGAAGAGCTCCTACGAGCGGTACTTC.

The chain joins TRBV6-5 to TRBJ1-5; D gene ambiguous. The CDR3 sequence is 17 residues long. Germline-derived CDR1 and CDR2 are MNHEY and SVGAGI. Trimming took 7 bases from V and 0 from J, leaving 19 bases between them. The CDR3 DNA is TGTGCCAGCACCGCCGGTGGCGCCTCCTATAGCAATCAGCCCCAGCATTTT. This sequence encodes CASTAGGASYSNQPQHF.

The rearrangement uses TRBV10-3 and TRBJ2-1; 11 bases agree with TRBD1. The CDR3 is made up of 15 amino acids. Germline CDR1 ENHRY, CDR2 SYGVKD. Losses at the gene ends were 6 bases for V and 8 bases for J; bases not matched to a gene: 9. CDR3 amino acids: CAISDPVGQGDEQFF. The DNA of the CDR3 is TGTGCCATCAGCGACCCCGTGGGACAGGGGGATGAGCAGTTCTTC.

The chain uses TRBV29-1 and TRBJ2-7; 9 nucleotides agree with TRBD2. The CDR3 is made up of 13 amino acids. The V segment lost 5 bases and the J segment 7 bases; nucleotides outside the gene matches: 9. Per germline, CDR1 SQVTM and CDR2 ANQGSEA. The CDR3 nucleotides read TGCAGCGTTCAAGCGGGAGGACAGGCGGAGCAGTACTTC. Its translation is CSVQAGGQAEQYF.

To note about this clonotype: A much bigger clone sits one base away, suggesting this may be a read error. V and J are TRBV7-9 and TRBJ1-6; a weak D match, TRBD1 (5 bases). Germline loops: CDR1 SEHNR, CDR2 FQNEAQ (reference sequence). The CDR3 consists of 14 residues. Trimming pared 11 bases from V and 7 bases from J, leaving 18 bases between. CDR3 amino acids: CAGGTGPINSPLHF. The CDR3 coding sequence is TGTGCCGGGGGGACGGGACCCATCAATTCACCCCTCCACTTT.

This clonotype was counted at least ten times. The chain has TRBV7-9 and TRBJ1-5; no clear D gene. Germline loops: CDR1 SEHNR, CDR2 FQNEAQ (reference sequence). Trimming removed 1 base from V and 3 bases from J, with 7 bases in between. This CDR3 has 14 residues. CDR3 residues: CASSLVGPNQPQHF. CDR3 coding DNA: TGTGCCAGCAGCTTAGTTGGTCCCAATCAGCCCCAGCATTTT.

The genes are TRBV20-1 and TRBJ1-1; D may be TRBD1 (6 bases). The CDR3 is 15 residues long. Trimming removed 1 base from V and 0 bases from J, with 12 bases in between. CDR1 and CDR2 from the germline V gene are DFQATT and SNEGSKA (reference sequence). The CDR3 loop reads CSARGGTNLNTEAFF. The CDR3 DNA reads as TGCAGTGCTAGAGGGGGGACAAACCTGAACACTGAAGCTTTCTTT.

The sample holds many counts of this clonotype. This CDR3 is CASSEWGDPQPQHF. For the CDR3, the DNA is TGTGCCAGCAGTGAATGGGGGGATCCTCAGCCCCAGCATTTT. The gene calls are TRBV25-1 and TRBJ1-5, with TRBD1 as a possible D gene (5 bases). CDR3 length: 14 amino acids. Trimming shortened V by 1 base and J by 6 bases, and 10 bases separated the two germline ends. Germline-derived CDR1 and CDR2 are MGHDK and SYGVNS.

This clonotype was picked up many times. This chain's CDR3 is CASTLTGYNSPLHF. CDR3 DNA sequence: TGTGCCAGCACATTGACGGGTTATAATTCACCCCTCCACTTT. The chain couples TRBV7-2 to TRBJ1-6; D is unclear. Germline V CDR1 and CDR2: SGHTA, FQGNSA. Between the trimmed V and J ends, which lost 7 bases and 4 bases, there was a span of 11 bases. The CDR3 is 14 residues long.

The table lists this clonotype with a few counts. The V gene is TRBV5-1, the J gene TRBJ2-2; 8 positions match TRBD2. This CDR3 has 16 residues. Losses at the gene ends were 5 bases for V and 4 bases for J; bases not matched to a gene: 10. Germline CDR1 and CDR2: SGHRS and YFSETQ. The CDR3 region is CASRPPSGSTTGELFF. CDR3 nucleotide sequence: TGCGCCAGCAGGCCACCCAGCGGGAGTACCACCGGGGAGCTGTTTTTT.

Notes on this clonotype: This sequence may be a read error, since a much larger clone differs from it by one base. V gene TRBV7-9 combines with J gene TRBJ1-2; 10 nucleotides match TRBD1. This CDR3 has 17 amino acids. Germline values: CDR1 SEHNR, CDR2 FQNEAQ (reference sequence). CDR3 amino acids: CASSLRSDRGSIYRYTF. The CDR3 DNA reads as TGTGCCAGCAGCTTACGATCGGACAGGGGGTCCATCTATCGCTACACCTTC.

This clonotype was observed many times. The chain employs TRBV6-5 and TRBJ2-6; no clear D gene. The CDR3 spans 16 residues. The germline V and J ends were trimmed by 4 bases and 1 base, with 11 bases remaining between them. CDR1 is MNHEY, CDR2 SVGAGI, per germline. CDR3 nucleotides: TGTGCCAGCAGTTCGCGACGGGCGTCTGGGGCCAACGTCCTGACTTTC. It encodes CASSSRRASGANVLTF.

This chain uses TRBV20-1 with TRBJ1-1; 8 positions agree with TRBD1. Germline trimming cut 5 bases from V and 4 bases from J; bases unmatched to any gene: 6. The CDR3 runs 13 residues. CDR1 DFQATT and CDR2 SNEGSKA come from the germline V gene (reference sequence). The CDR3 here is CSAPQGGGTEAFF. In nucleotides, the CDR3 is TGCAGTGCTCCACAGGGGGGTGGCACTGAAGCTTTCTTT.